These 5 T cell receptor beta chains were sequenced from one sample in a study of regulatory T cells in long-lasting Graves disease. The authors built TCR beta libraries using iRepertoire HTBI primers and Arm-PCR of CDR3 regions. Via MiXCR, TCRdb re-called the multiplex PCR reads, giving one row per CDR3 protein. The profile covers around 420,000 distinct CDR3 sequences, with 15% appearing a single time and about 8.2% taken by the ten largest. Time point defined: newly diagnosed GD, antithyroid drugs for less than 3 months. The TCR library was prepared using RNA isolated from PBMCs. The sample was also reused in another study, on T cells in Graves' hyperthyroidism and ophthalmopathy.

Material: peripheral blood mononuclear cells (PBMCs), obtained at new diagnosis, from a patient treated with antithyroid drugs. Every receptor here comes from a woman in her thirties or forties with Graves disease.

This clonotype occurred many times. Written as DNA, the CDR3 is TGTGCCAGCAGCTTGACATCCCGCCCGGGTCAAACCTACGAGCAGTACTTC. Translating it yields CASSLTSRPGQTYEQYF. The rearrangement links TRBV11-2 to TRBJ2-7, with no clear D. The CDR3 is 17 residues long. The germline V gene has CDR1 SGHAT and CDR2 FQNNGV. V lost 3 bases to trimming and J lost 2 bases, with 20 bases between them.

This clonotype was observed at least ten times. The gene calls are TRBV15 and TRBJ2-5, with no clear D. The germline V and J ends were trimmed by 7 bases and 1 base, with 10 bases remaining between them. CDR1 and CDR2 (germline): LNHNV, YYDKDF (reference sequence). The CDR3 loop spans 13 amino acids. CDR3: CATKEGGQETQYF. DNA of the CDR3: TGTGCCACCAAAGAAGGCGGCCAAGAGACCCAGTACTTC. The full variable domain, rest sourced from reference TRBV15 and TRBJ2-5, is DAMVIQNPRYQVTQFGKPVTLSCSQTLNHNVMYWYQQKSSQAPKLLFHYYDKDFNNEADTPDNFQSRRPNTSFCFLDIRSPGLGDTAMYLCATKEGGQETQYFGPGTRLLVL.

Of note for this clonotype: This may be a read error: a much more frequent sequence differs by one nucleotide. The V and J genes are TRBV20-1 and TRBJ1-6, with D possibly matching TRBD1 (6 bases). The CDR3 sequence is 16 residues long. The germline gives CDR1 DFQATT, CDR2 SNEGSKA (reference sequence). The CDR3 protein is CSAIRGMWGDNPPLHF. In DNA, the CDR3 is TGCAGTGCTATTAGGGGGATGTGGGGGGATAATCCACCCCTCCACTTT.

The chain couples TRBV4-1 to TRBJ2-5, with D possibly matching TRBD2 (6 bases). The CDR3 runs to 15 residues. V was cut by 1 base and J by 1 base, with 10 bases left in between. CDR1 is MGHRA, CDR2 YSYEKL, per germline. This chain's CDR3 is CASSQVASAQETQYF. The CDR3 region has the DNA TGCGCCAGCAGCCAAGTCGCTAGCGCCCAAGAGACCCAGTACTTC.

This clonotype was detected ten times or more. The V and J genes are TRBV27 and TRBJ2-1, with TRBD2 as a possible D gene (5 bases). V lost 4 bases to trimming and J lost 1 base, with 11 bases between them. CDR3 length equals 15 residues. Germline CDR1 reads MNHEY; CDR2 reads SMNVEV (reference sequence). The CDR3 nucleotides are TGTGCCAGCAGTTCCCGAGAGGGTTCCTACAATGAGCAGTTCTTC. It codes for CASSSREGSYNEQFF.